Listed here are 21 T cell receptor beta chains from one sample, sequenced in a study of cytomegalovirus exposure and HLA in healthy donors. Primers included in the PCR were 60 Vbeta and 13 Jbeta primers. Clones were read by immunoSEQ multiplex PCR, and TCRdb kept only the in-frame ones, dropping some. The sample contains 100,000 to 120,000 clones, over 65% of which appear only once. Sample: PBMCs. The receptors were sampled from a man in his forties in good health and CMV-seropositive.

This chain joins TRBV5-1 and TRBJ1-1; 8 bases are a match to TRBD1. Germline V CDR1 and CDR2: SGHRS, YFSETQ. The CDR3 is 15 amino acids. The J segment lost 4 bases and the V segment lost 3 bases, leaving 8 bases of the junction unmatched. The CDR3 sequence: CASSYDRGGGTEAFF. The CDR3 DNA reads TGCGCCAGCAGCTACGACAGGGGAGGAGGCACTGAAGCTTTCTTT.

V gene TRBV4-1 combines with J gene TRBJ1-6; the D is unclear. This CDR3 is 17 amino acids long. Germline V gives CDR1 MGHRA, CDR2 YSYEKL. V was cut by 0 bases and J by 10 bases, with 19 bases left in between. The CDR3 is CASSQDGQPGRGSPLHF. CDR3 nucleotides: TGCGCCAGCAGCCAAGACGGCCAGCCCGGTCGAGGGTCACCCCTCCACTTT.

The rearrangement uses TRBV27 and TRBJ2-5; TRBD2 might be the D (6 bases). The J call is in doubt because the DNA end fits TRBJ2-7 better. Germline loops: CDR1 MNHEY, CDR2 SMNVEV (reference sequence). This CDR3 is 14 amino acids long. CDR3 in amino acids: CASSGRGSIYEQYF. The DNA for the CDR3 is TGTGCCAGCAGTGGCCGGGGGTCGATCTACGAGCAGTACTTC.

J is TRBJ2-2 and V is TRBV11-2; D uncertain. Germline V lookup: CDR1 SGHAT, CDR2 FQNNGV. V was clipped by 1 base and J by 4 bases, with 7 bases between them. The CDR3 loop spans 14 amino acids. CDR3 in DNA: TGTGCCAGCAGCTTAGTGGTGCGCACCGGGGAGCTGTTTTTT. It encodes CASSLVVRTGELFF. Complete variable domain (other parts from reference TRBV11-2 and TRBJ2-2): EAGVAQSPRYKIIEKRQSVAFWCNPISGHATLYWYQQILGQGPKLLIQFQNNGVVDDSQLPKDRFSAERLKGVDSTLKIQPAKLEDSAVYLCASSLVVRTGELFFGEGSRLTVL.

This chain connects TRBV7-6 to TRBJ2-1; 9 bases match TRBD2. CDR1 is SGHVS and CDR2 is FNYEAQ in the germline V gene. The CDR3 totals 14 residues. The trim removed 4 bases at V and 10 bases at J, leaving 8 bases unmatched. CDR3 in DNA: TGTGCCAGCAGCTGGGAAGCGGGAGGCGAAGAGCAGTTCTTC. Translating gives CASSWEAGGEEQFF.

This chain's CDR3 is CASSFSTFGQGYGYTF. The CDR3 coding sequence is TGTGCCAGCAGTTTTTCGACCTTCGGACAGGGTTATGGCTACACCTTC. The chain has TRBV6-5 and TRBJ1-2, with TRBD1 matching over 8 bases. With V trimmed by 4 bases and J by 5 bases, 12 bases remained unmatched. Per germline, CDR1 MNHEY and CDR2 SVGAGI. The CDR3 contains 16 residues.

The chain joins TRBV7-9 to TRBJ2-7, with D possibly matching TRBD2 (5 bases). Trimming stripped 0 bases from V and 7 bases from J, with 7 bases between. Looked up from germline, CDR1 is SEHNR and CDR2 is FQNEAQ (reference sequence). The CDR3 has 12 residues. CDR3 protein: CASSLASGEQYF. DNA of the CDR3: TGTGCCAGCAGCTTAGCAAGCGGTGAGCAGTACTTC. Supplemented by reference TRBV7-9 and TRBJ2-7, the full variable domain reads DTGVSQNPRHKITKRGQNVTFRCDPISEHNRLYWYRQTLGQGPEFLTYFQNEAQLEKSRLLSDRFSAERPKGSFSTLEIQRTEQGDSAMYLCASSLASGEQYFGPGTRLTVT.

The chain joins TRBV5-5 to TRBJ1-2; tentative D call: TRBD1 (6 bases). CDR1 and CDR2 (germline): SGHKS, YYEKEE (reference sequence). The CDR3 is 14 amino acids. The V end was cut by 6 bases, the J end by 4 bases, with 16 bases between. This CDR3 is CASTPTGLSYGYTF. In DNA, the CDR3 is TGTGCCAGCACTCCGACAGGCCTATCCTATGGCTACACCTTC. The full variable domain, completed using reference TRBV5-5 and TRBJ1-2, is DAGVTQSPTHLIKTRGQQVTLRCSPISGHKSVSWYQQVLGQGPQFIFQYYEKEERGRGNFPDRFSARQFPNYSSELNVNALLLGDSALYLCASTPTGLSYGYTFGSGTRLTVV.

This sequence joins TRBV27 and TRBJ1-4; perhaps TRBD1 as D (6 bases). The V end was cut by 5 bases, the J end by 4 bases, with 11 bases between. The CDR3 totals 14 residues. Germline values: CDR1 MNHEY, CDR2 SMNVEV (reference sequence). The DNA of the CDR3 is TGTGCCAGCAGTCCCGGACAGTTTAATGAAAAACTGTTTTTT. Its protein is CASSPGQFNEKLFF.

The chain recombines TRBV5-4 with TRBJ1-6; D is perhaps TRBD1 (6 bases). Trimming shortened V by 4 bases and J by 7 bases, and 12 bases separated the two germline ends. The CDR3 covers 14 residues. Per the germline V gene, CDR1 is SGHNT and CDR2 is YYREEE (reference sequence). As DNA, the CDR3 is TGTGCCAGCAGCCCGAGGGGGGGAAATTCACCCCTCCACTTT. Translated, it gives CASSPRGGNSPLHF.

This clone was seen a single time. The chain recombines TRBV5-1 with TRBJ1-4; 7 nucleotides line up with TRBD1. The germline V gene encodes CDR1 SGHRS and CDR2 YFSETQ. J lost 0 bases, V lost 7 bases, and 9 bases had no gene match. The CDR3 totals 16 residues. The DNA for the CDR3 is TGCGCCAGCCGGAGGGACAGTAGCCCAACTAATGAAAAACTGTTTTTT. It specifies CASRRDSSPTNEKLFF.

This clone was observed a few times. The rearrangement uses TRBV11-3 and TRBJ2-7; D is perhaps TRBD1 (5 bases). CDR3 size: 13 residues. V gave up 1 base and J gave up 6 bases, with 10 bases separating them. Germline V CDR1 and CDR2: SGHNT, YENEEA. For the CDR3, the DNA is TGTGCCAGCAGCTTAGGCAGGGCTCCCGAGCAGTACTTC. Its protein is CASSLGRAPEQYF.

The chain employs TRBV19 and TRBJ1-6, with a possible D match to TRBD1 (5 bases). V was cut by 7 bases and J by 10 bases, with 17 bases left in between. This CDR3 is 14 amino acids long. The V gene's germline CDR1 is LNHDA and CDR2 SQIVND (reference sequence). CDR3 region: CASNWGGSRSPLHF. CDR3 DNA sequence: TGTGCCAGTAATTGGGGGGGGTCTCGGTCACCCCTCCACTTT.

V is TRBV11-2 and J is TRBJ2-3; no definite D call. The CDR3 covers 13 residues. Germline V CDR1 and CDR2: SGHAT, FQNNGV. Trimming removed 1 base at V and 4 bases at J, with 6 bases between. Here the CDR3 reads CASSLGLPDTQYF. CDR3 bases: TGTGCCAGCAGCTTAGGTCTCCCAGATACGCAGTATTTT.

The chain combines TRBV4-1 with TRBJ1-3; tentatively, D is TRBD1 (5 bases). The V gene's germline CDR1 is MGHRA and CDR2 YSYEKL. V dropped 5 bases and J dropped 0 bases, with 14 bases sitting between them. CDR3 length equals 16 residues. CDR3 nucleotide sequence: TGCGCCAGCAGCTCCATGGCGGGGGTCTCTGGAAACACCATATATTTT. It is translated as CASSSMAGVSGNTIYF.

The rearrangement uses TRBV4-3 and TRBJ2-7; D may be TRBD1 (6 bases). The V gene lost 4 bases and the J gene lost 1 base, with 8 bases spanning the gap. This CDR3 has 13 residues. Germline V CDR1 and CDR2: LGHNA, YSLEER. Written as DNA, the CDR3 is TGCGCCAGCAGCCCTGGACAGTCCTACGAGCAGTACTTC. Protein product: CASSPGQSYEQYF.

This chain joins TRBV11-1 and TRBJ1-2; D not resolved. CDR1 and CDR2 (germline): SGHAT, FQDESV (reference sequence). This CDR3 has 14 amino acids. Trimming took 4 bases from V and 10 from J, leaving 19 bases between them. CDR3 region: CASSSSGVSRDYTF. In DNA form, the CDR3 reads TGTGCCAGCAGCTCGAGCGGGGTCTCGAGGGACTACACCTTC.

This chain connects TRBV11-3 to TRBJ2-3, with a tentative D call TRBD2 (6 bases). Germline CDR1 and CDR2: SGHNT and YENEEA. V lost 5 bases and J 6 bases, leaving 15 bases between the germline ends. The CDR3 runs 14 residues. CDR3 in amino acids: CASSPGGVQDTQYF. As DNA, the CDR3 is TGTGCCAGCAGCCCCGGCGGGGTGCAGGATACGCAGTATTTT.

The chain employs TRBV5-4 and TRBJ1-3; tentatively, D is TRBD1 (6 bases). The CDR3 length is 16 residues. CDR1 and CDR2 from the germline V gene are SGHNT and YYREEE (reference sequence). The V and J ends lost 2 bases and 0 bases respectively, with 12 bases between them. DNA for the CDR3: TGTGCCAGCAGCTTACTAACAGGGAACTCTGGAAACACCATATATTTT. Protein sequence: CASSLLTGNSGNTIYF.

The chain is built from TRBV9 and TRBJ1-6, with 9 bases matching TRBD1. The CDR3 extends over 15 amino acids. Germline CDR1 and CDR2: SGDLS and YYNGEE. J gave up 8 bases and V 4 bases, and 7 bases lay outside the gene matches. DNA of the CDR3: TGTGCCAGCAGCTCCCGGGACAGGGTGGATTCACCCCTCCACTTT. This sequence encodes CASSSRDRVDSPLHF.

V gene TRBV7-8 combines with J gene TRBJ2-1; no reliable D call. Per the germline V gene, CDR1 is SGHVS and CDR2 is FQNEAQ. The ends were cut back, 5 bases at V and 2 bases at J, with 7 bases in the middle. This CDR3 region has 13 residues. This chain's CDR3 is CASSLLTYNEQFF. In DNA, the CDR3 is TGTGCCAGCAGCCTGCTAACCTACAATGAGCAGTTCTTC.